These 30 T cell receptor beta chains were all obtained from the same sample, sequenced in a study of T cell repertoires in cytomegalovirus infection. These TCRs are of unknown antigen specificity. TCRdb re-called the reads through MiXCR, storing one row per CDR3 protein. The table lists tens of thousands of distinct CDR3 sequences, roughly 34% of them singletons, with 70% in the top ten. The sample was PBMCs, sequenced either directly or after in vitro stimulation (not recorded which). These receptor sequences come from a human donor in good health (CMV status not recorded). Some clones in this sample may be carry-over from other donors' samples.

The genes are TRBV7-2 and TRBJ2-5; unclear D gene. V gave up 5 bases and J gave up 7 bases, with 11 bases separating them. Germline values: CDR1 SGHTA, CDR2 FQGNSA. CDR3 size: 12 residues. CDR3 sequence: CASSREVRTQYF. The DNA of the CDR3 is TGTGCCAGCAGCCGCGAAGTGAGGACCCAGTACTTC.

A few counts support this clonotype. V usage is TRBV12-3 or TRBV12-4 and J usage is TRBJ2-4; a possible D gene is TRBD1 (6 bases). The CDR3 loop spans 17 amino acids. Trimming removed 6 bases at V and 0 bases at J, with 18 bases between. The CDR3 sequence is CASSPPQGLVAKNIQYF. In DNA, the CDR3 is TGTGCCAGCAGCCCACCCCAGGGGCTAGTAGCCAAAAACATTCAGTACTTC.

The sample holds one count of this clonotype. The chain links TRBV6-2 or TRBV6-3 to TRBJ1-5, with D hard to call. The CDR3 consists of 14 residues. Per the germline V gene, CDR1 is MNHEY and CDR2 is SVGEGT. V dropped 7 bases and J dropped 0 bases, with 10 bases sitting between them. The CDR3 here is CASKRASSNQPQHF. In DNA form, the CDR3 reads TGTGCCAGCAAGCGAGCTTCTAGCAATCAGCCCCAGCATTTT.

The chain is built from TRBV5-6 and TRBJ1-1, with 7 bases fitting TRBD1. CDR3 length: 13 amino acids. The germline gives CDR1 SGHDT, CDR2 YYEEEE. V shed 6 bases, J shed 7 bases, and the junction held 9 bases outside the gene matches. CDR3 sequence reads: CASTLLDRYEAFF. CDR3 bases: TGTGCCAGCACCCTACTGGACAGGTATGAAGCTTTCTTT.

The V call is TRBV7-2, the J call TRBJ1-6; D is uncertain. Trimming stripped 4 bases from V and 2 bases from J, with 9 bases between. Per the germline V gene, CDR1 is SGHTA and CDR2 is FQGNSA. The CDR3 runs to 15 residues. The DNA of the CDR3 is TGTGCCAGCAGCTCTCCGGGAACCTATAATTCACCCCTCCACTTT. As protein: CASSSPGTYNSPLHF.

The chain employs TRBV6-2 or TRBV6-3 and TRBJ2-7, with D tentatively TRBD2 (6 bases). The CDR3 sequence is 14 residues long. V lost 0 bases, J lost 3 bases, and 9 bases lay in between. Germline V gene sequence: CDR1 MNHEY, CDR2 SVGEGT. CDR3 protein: CASSYSWGVYEQYF. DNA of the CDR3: TGTGCCAGCAGTTACTCGTGGGGGGTCTACGAGCAGTACTTC.

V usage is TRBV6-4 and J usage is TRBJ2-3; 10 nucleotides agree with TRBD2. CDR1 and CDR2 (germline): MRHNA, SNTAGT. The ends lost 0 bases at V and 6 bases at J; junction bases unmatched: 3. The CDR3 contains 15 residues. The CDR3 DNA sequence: TGTGCCAGCAGTGACTCAAGCGGGGGGGGTGATACGCAGTATTTT. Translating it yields CASSDSSGGGDTQYF.

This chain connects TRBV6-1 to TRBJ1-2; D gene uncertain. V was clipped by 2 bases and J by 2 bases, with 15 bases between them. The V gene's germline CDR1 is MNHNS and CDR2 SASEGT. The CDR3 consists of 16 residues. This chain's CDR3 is CASSETMYGTNYGYTF. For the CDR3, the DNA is TGTGCCAGCAGTGAAACTATGTACGGTACAAACTATGGCTACACCTTC.

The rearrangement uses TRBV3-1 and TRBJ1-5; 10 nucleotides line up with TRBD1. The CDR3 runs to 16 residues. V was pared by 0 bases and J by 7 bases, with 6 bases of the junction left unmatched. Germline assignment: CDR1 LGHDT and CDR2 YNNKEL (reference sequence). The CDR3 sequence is CASSQDLGTGVQPQHF. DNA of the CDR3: TGTGCCAGCAGCCAAGATCTTGGGACAGGGGTGCAGCCCCAGCATTTT.

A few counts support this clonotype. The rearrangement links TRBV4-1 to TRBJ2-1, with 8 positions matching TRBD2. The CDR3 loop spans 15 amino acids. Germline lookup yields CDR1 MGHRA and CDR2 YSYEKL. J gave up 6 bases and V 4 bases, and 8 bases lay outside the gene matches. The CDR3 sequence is CASSPGLGSTNEQFF. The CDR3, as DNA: TGCGCCAGCAGCCCGGGACTAGGGTCGACCAATGAGCAGTTCTTC.

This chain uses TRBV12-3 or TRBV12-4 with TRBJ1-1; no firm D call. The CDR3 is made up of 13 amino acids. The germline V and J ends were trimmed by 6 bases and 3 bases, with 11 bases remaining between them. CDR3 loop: CASSHNPDTEAFF. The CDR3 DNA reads TGTGCCAGCAGCCACAACCCGGACACTGAAGCTTTCTTT.

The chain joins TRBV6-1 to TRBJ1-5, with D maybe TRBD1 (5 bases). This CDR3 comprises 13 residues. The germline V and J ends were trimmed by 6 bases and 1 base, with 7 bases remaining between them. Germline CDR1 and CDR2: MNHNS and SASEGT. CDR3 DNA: TGTGCCAGCAGCAGGGTGAGCAATCAGCCCCAGCATTTT. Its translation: CASSRVSNQPQHF.

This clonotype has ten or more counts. The CDR3 here is CASSSPGGETQYF. CDR3 DNA sequence: TGTGCCAGCAGCTCTCCCGGTGGAGAGACCCAGTACTTC. The V gene is TRBV7-6, the J gene TRBJ2-5; D remains unclear. With 4 bases removed from V and 4 bases from J, the gap between germline ends came to 10 bases. CDR3 length: 13 amino acids. Germline V gene data show CDR1 as SGHVS and CDR2 as FNYEAQ.

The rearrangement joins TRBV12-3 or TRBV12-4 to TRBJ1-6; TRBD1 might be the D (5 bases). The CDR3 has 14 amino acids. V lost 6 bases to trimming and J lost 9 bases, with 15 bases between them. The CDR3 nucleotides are TGTGCCAGCAGAGGGTATACTAGGGGTTCACCCCTCCACTTT. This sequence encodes CASRGYTRGSPLHF.

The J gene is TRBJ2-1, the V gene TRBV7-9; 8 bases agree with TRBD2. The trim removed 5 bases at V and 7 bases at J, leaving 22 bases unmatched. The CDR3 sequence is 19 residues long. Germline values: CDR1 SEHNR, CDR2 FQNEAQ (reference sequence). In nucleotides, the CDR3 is TGTGCCAGCAGCCGACGACTAGCGAAACAGAGGGGGATTAGTAATGAGCAGTTCTTC. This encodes CASSRRLAKQRGISNEQFF.

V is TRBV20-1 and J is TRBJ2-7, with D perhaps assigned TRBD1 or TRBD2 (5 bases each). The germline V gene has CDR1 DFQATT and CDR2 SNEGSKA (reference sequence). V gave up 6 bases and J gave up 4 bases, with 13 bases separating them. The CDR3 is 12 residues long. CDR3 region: CSAPGRFYEQYF. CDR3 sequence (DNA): TGCAGTGCCCCGGGGCGGTTTTACGAGCAGTACTTC.

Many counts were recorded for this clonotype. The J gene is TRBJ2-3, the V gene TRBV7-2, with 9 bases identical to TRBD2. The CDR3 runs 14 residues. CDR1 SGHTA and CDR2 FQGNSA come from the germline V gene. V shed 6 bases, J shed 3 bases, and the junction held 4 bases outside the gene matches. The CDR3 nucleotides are TGTGCCAGCAGATTGACTAGCGGAACAGATACGCAGTATTTT. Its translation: CASRLTSGTDTQYF. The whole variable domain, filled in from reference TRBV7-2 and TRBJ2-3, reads GAGVSQSPSNKVTEKGKDVELRCDPISGHTALYWYRQSLGQGLEFLIYFQGNSAPDKSGLPSDRFSAERTGGSVSTLTIQRTQQEDSAVYLCASRLTSGTDTQYFGPGTRLTVL.

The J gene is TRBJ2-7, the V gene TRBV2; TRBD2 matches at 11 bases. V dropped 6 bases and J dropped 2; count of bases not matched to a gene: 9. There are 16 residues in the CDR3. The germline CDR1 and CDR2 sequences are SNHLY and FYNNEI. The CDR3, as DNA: TGTGCCAGCAGAGGTTCCCCGGGACTAGCGGCCTACGAGCAGTACTTC. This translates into CASRGSPGLAAYEQYF.

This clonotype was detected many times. The CDR3 loop is CATSDPGQGSTGELFF. CDR3 DNA: TGTGCCACCAGTGATCCGGGACAGGGGTCCACCGGGGAGCTGTTTTTT. The chain uses TRBV24-1 and TRBJ2-2, with 10 bases identical to TRBD1. Germline V gives CDR1 KGHDR, CDR2 SFDVKD. V was clipped by 3 bases and J by 4 bases; unmatched bases: 4. The CDR3 totals 16 residues.

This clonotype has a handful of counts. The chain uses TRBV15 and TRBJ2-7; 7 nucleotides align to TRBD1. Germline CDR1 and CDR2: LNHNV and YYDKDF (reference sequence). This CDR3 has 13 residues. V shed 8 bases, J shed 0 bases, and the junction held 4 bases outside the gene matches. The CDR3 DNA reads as TGTGCCACCTCACAGGGGACCTCCTACGAGCAGTACTTC. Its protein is CATSQGTSYEQYF.

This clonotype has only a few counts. CDR3 in DNA: TGTGCCAGCAGTTACGACAGCTCTGGGGCCAACGTCCTGACTTTC. Amino acid sequence: CASSYDSSGANVLTF. V is TRBV6-5 and J is TRBJ2-6, with a tentative D call TRBD1 (5 bases). The germline CDR1 and CDR2 sequences are MNHEY and SVGAGI. The V end was cut by 2 bases, the J end by 0 bases, with 5 bases between. CDR3 length: 15 amino acids.

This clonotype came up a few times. The CDR3 protein is CASSLEPGDGETQYF. CDR3 coding DNA: TGTGCCAGCAGCTTGGAACCGGGCGACGGGGAGACCCAGTACTTC. V gene TRBV11-2 combines with J gene TRBJ2-5, with D uncertain. CDR3 size: 15 residues. Trimming stripped 3 bases from V and 5 bases from J, with 16 bases between. Germline V gives CDR1 SGHAT, CDR2 FQNNGV.

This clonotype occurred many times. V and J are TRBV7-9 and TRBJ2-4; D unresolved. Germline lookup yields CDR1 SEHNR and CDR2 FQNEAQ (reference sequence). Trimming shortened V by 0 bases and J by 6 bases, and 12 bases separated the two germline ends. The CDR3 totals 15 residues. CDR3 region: CASSLATGVGNIQYF. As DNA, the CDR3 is TGTGCCAGCAGCTTAGCGACGGGCGTCGGAAACATTCAGTACTTC.

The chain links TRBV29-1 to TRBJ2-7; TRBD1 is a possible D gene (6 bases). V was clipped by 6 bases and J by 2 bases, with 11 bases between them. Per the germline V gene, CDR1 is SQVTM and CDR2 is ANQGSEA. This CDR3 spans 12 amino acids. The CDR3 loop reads CSVAGDTYEQYF. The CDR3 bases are TGCAGCGTCGCAGGGGACACCTACGAGCAGTACTTC.

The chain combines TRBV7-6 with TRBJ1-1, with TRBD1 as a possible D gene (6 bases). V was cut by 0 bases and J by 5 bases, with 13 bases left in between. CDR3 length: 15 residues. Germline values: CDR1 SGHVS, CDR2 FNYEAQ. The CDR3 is CASSLAAGVRTEAFF. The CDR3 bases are TGTGCCAGCAGCTTAGCCGCAGGGGTGAGGACTGAAGCTTTCTTT.

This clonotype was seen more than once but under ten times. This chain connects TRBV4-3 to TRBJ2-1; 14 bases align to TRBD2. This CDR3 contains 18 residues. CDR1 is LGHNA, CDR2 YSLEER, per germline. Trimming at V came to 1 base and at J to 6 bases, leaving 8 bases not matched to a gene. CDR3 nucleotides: TGCGCCAGCAGCCAAGTCGCTCGCGGGACTAGCGGGAGCAATGAGCAGTTCTTC. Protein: CASSQVARGTSGSNEQFF.

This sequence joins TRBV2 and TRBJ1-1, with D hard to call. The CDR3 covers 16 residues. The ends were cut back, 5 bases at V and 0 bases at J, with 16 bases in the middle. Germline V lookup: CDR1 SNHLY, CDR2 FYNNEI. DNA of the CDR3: TGTGCCAGCAGTCCCCTGATCCGGGGAATGAACACTGAAGCTTTCTTT. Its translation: CASSPLIRGMNTEAFF.

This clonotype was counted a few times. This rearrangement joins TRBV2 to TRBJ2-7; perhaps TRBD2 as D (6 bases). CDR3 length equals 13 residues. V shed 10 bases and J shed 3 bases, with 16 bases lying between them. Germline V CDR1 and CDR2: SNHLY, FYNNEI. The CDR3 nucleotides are TGTGCCATCGCGGAGGGGAGGAACTACGAGCAGTACTTC. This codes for CAIAEGRNYEQYF.

The CDR3 sequence: CASSVTGTANYEQYF. The CDR3 DNA is TGTGCCAGCAGCGTAACCGGGACAGCTAACTACGAGCAGTACTTC. The chain combines TRBV6-1 with TRBJ2-7, with TRBD1 matching 7 bases. Germline V gene sequence: CDR1 MNHNS, CDR2 SASEGT. CDR3 length: 15 residues. V trimming: 6 bases; J trimming: 3 bases; junction bases outside the gene matches: 11.

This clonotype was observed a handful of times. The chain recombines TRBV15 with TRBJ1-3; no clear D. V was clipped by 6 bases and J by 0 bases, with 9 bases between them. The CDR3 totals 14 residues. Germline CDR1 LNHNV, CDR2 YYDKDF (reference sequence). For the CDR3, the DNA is TGTGCCACCAGTGGCCGGAGCTCTGGAAACACCATATATTTT. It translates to CATSGRSSGNTIYF.